The text below deals with one TCR beta chain. This record comes from a study of blood T cell repertoires in COVID-19. Study in general: There were acute and convalescent COVID-19 samples, and they came from the United States, Italy and Spain. PBMCs, B-cell-depleted T cells, or T cells provided the cDNA or gDNA that made up the material.

The CDR3 has 16 amino acids. V was shortened by 7 bases and J by 4 bases, with 20 bases between the two germline ends. CDR1 is MNHNY, CDR2 SVGAGI, per germline (reference sequence). Only in-frame clones appear in the TCRdb table, and some are missing; sequencing was by immunoSEQ multiplex PCR. The repertoire holds over 45,000 clones, with over 75% as singletons. This sequence originates from an older woman with active COVID-19. The J gene is TRBJ1-3, the V gene TRBV6-6; no clear D. Material for sequencing was peripheral blood. As DNA, the CDR3 is TGTGCCAGCACCTCACCCCCGGGTTTCGCCGGAAACACCATATATTTT. This gives the protein CASTSPPGFAGNTIYF.